This T cell receptor (beta chain) was found in a study of T cell repertoires in cytomegalovirus infection. Looking at the study overall: Through public TCR beta signatures, both CMV infection and matching HLA type were indicated. Notes on the study in general: Ex vivo responses were dominated by HLA-C-restricted CMV-specific TCR beta clonotypes. Totalled public TCR beta family frequency picked out people who carried CMV plus the relevant HLA.

Trimming took off 0 bases at V and 3 bases at J, with 9 bases between the two ends. The germline V gene has CDR1 LNHNV and CDR2 YYDKDF (reference sequence). The CDR3 has 15 residues. As to this clonotype: The antigen remains unidentified.

In TCRdb, the reads were re-called with MiXCR into one record per CDR3 protein. The top ten clones hold about an eighth of a sample with fewer than 900,000 distinct CDR3 sequences, approximately 32% of them seen once. Here the sequenced sample was cultured CD8+ T cells from PBMCs, taken from culture after CMV antigen stimulation. The chain employs TRBV15 and TRBJ2-1; D is unclear. This receptor was obtained from a human donor in good health (CMV status not recorded). Some clones in this sample may be carry-over from other donors' samples. The CDR3 nucleotides read TGTGCCACCAGCAGAGATTCCGGGTTCTACAATGAGCAGTTCTTC. This sequence encodes CATSRDSGFYNEQFF.